This T cell receptor beta chain was retrieved from a study of blood T cell repertoires in COVID-19. Study-wide context: Samples came from the United States, Italy and Spain, spanning acute and convalescent COVID-19. PBMCs, B-cell-depleted T cells, or T cells provided the cDNA or gDNA that made up the material.

In germline, CDR1 is SGHAT, CDR2 FQNNGV. Losses at the gene ends were 10 bases for V and 0 bases for J; bases not matched to a gene: 12. The CDR3 contains 16 residues. In the study's own analysis: Using reference gene primer amplification, nucleated cell counts were estimated. Only in-frame clones appear in the TCRdb table, and some are missing; sequencing was by immunoSEQ multiplex PCR. The DNA was the basis for D and trimming; V, J and clone size are from that table. The data contain 150,000 to 200,000 clones, around 90% of them singletons. This clone was detected ten times or more. The specimen sequenced was peripheral blood. This chain uses TRBV11-2 with TRBJ2-3; 8 bases map to TRBD1. This receptor was identified in a man aged 18 to 29 with acute or convalescent COVID-19. The CDR3 nucleotides are TGTGCCAATCCTCCGGGACAGGTTTCTAGCACAGATACGCAGTATTTT. Its translation is CANPPGQVSSTDTQYF.